Listed here are 19 T cell receptor beta chains from one sample, sequenced in a study of hypomethylating agent response in myelodysplastic syndrome. TCRdb's copy holds only in-frame clones and misses some; the assay was immunoSEQ multiplex PCR. The data contain thousands of clones, 82% of them seen just once; the ten biggest clones take up about 25%. Specimen: bone marrow, collected before or after starting hypomethylating agent treatment for myelodysplastic syndrome (not recorded which). These receptors were obtained from a human donor with myelodysplastic syndrome.

CDR3 nucleotide sequence: TGTGCCAGTAGTCTCCGGGACAGGGGAAATGACGGCTACACCTTC. Translating it yields CASSLRDRGNDGYTF. The V and J genes are TRBV19 and TRBJ1-2; 10 bases align to TRBD1. J was trimmed by 8 bases and V by 5 bases; bases with no gene match: 11. This CDR3 region has 15 residues. Germline V gene lookup returns CDR1 LNHDA and CDR2 SQIVND (reference sequence).

The V gene is TRBV28, the J gene TRBJ2-4; TRBD1 aligns across 8 bases. Germline loops: CDR1 MDHEN, CDR2 SYDVKM. V dropped 5 bases and J dropped 5; count of bases not matched to a gene: 5. The CDR3 is 14 amino acids. CDR3 amino acids: CASSLTGAQNIQYF. The DNA for the CDR3 is TGTGCCAGCAGTCTGACAGGGGCCCAAAACATTCAGTACTTC.

This rearrangement joins TRBV21-1 to TRBJ2-1; TRBD2 is taken as the D call from the table, unchecked against the DNA. TRBV21-1 is recorded as a pseudogene. The CDR3 sequence is 15 residues long. Here the CDR3 DNA reads TGTGCCAGCAGCAAAGCGGCGGGGGGATACAATGAGCAGTTCTTC. Translating gives CASSKAAGGYNEQFF.

On this clone: With a far larger clone one base away, a read error is the likely cause. The chain recombines TRBV4-2 with TRBJ1-6, with TRBD1 matching over 7 bases. Germline CDR1 is LGHNA and CDR2 is YNFKEQ. This CDR3 comprises 21 residues. V trimming: 0 bases; J trimming: 7 bases; junction bases outside the gene matches: 21. CDR3 loop: CASSQDLHSGDSLFRNSPLHF. Here the CDR3 DNA reads TGTGCCAGCAGCCAAGATCTCCATTCCGGGGACAGCCTTTTTCGGAATTCACCCCTCCACTTT.

The CDR3 protein is CASSRAVRGPDEKLFF. DNA of the CDR3: TGTGCCAGCAGCCGGGCGGTCCGGGGCCCGGATGAAAAACTGTTTTTT. This sequence joins TRBV7-6 and TRBJ1-4; possibly TRBD1 for D (5 bases). Germline V gives CDR1 SGHVS, CDR2 FNYEAQ. Between the trimmed V and J ends, which lost 5 bases and 6 bases, there was a span of 19 bases. The CDR3 length is 16 residues.

The chain employs TRBV4-2 and TRBJ1-4, with D possibly TRBD1 on 5 matching bases. The CDR3 contains 20 residues. V dropped 0 bases and J dropped 7 bases, with 27 bases sitting between them. In germline, CDR1 is LGHNA, CDR2 YNFKEQ. The CDR3 spells CASSQDGGYRQRLSGEKLFF. The CDR3 DNA is TGTGCCAGCAGCCAAGATGGGGGGTATAGGCAGCGACTGAGTGGTGAAAAACTGTTTTTT.

The rearrangement uses TRBV2 and TRBJ1-1; D gene unclear. The CDR3 covers 12 residues. V was pared by 5 bases and J by 5 bases, with 9 bases between. In germline, CDR1 is SNHLY, CDR2 FYNNEI. The CDR3 bases are TGTGCCAGCAGTTTATTCGGGACTGAAGCTTTCTTT. Its protein product is CASSLFGTEAFF.

The chain is built from TRBV27 and TRBJ2-1; D remains ambiguous. Germline V gene lookup returns CDR1 MNHEY and CDR2 SMNVEV (reference sequence). Deletions cut 3 bases from V and 4 bases from J, with 7 bases between. The CDR3 totals 13 residues. The CDR3 sequence is CASSFKGYNEQFF. In DNA, the CDR3 is TGTGCCAGCAGTTTTAAGGGTTACAATGAGCAGTTCTTC.

The V gene is TRBV11-2, the J gene TRBJ1-1, with D uncertain. The length of the CDR3 is 11 residues. Per germline, CDR1 SGHAT and CDR2 FQNNGV. CDR3 sequence: CVSRSKTEAFF. The CDR3 DNA reads as TGTGTGTCCCGGTCGAAAACTGAAGCTTTCTTT.

The chain recombines TRBV6-5 with TRBJ1-6, with D possibly matching TRBD1 (6 bases). Trimming pared 6 bases from V and 0 bases from J, leaving 9 bases between. The germline V gene encodes CDR1 MNHEY and CDR2 SVGAGI. This CDR3 spans 15 amino acids. CDR3 amino acids: CASRQGSSYNSPLHF. The CDR3, as DNA: TGTGCCAGCAGACAGGGAAGCTCCTATAATTCACCCCTCCACTTT.

This chain uses TRBV19 with TRBJ1-1; 7 nucleotides agree with TRBD1. V gave up 5 bases and J gave up 0 bases; unmatched junction bases: 6. The CDR3 is made up of 15 amino acids. Germline V gene data show CDR1 as LNHDA and CDR2 as SQIVND (reference sequence). Written as DNA, the CDR3 is TGTGCCAGTAGTTTCCGACAGGGCATGAACACTGAAGCTTTCTTT. This codes for CASSFRQGMNTEAFF.

The V gene is TRBV28, the J gene TRBJ1-2; tentative D call: TRBD1 (5 bases). CDR1 MDHEN and CDR2 SYDVKM come from the germline V gene. Trimming stripped 2 bases from V and 4 bases from J, with 8 bases between. This CDR3 has 13 amino acids. The DNA for the CDR3 is TGTGCCAGCAGTTTAGAGGGGACCTATGGCTACACCTTC. It codes for CASSLEGTYGYTF.

The chain has TRBV30 and TRBJ2-7; D tentatively fits TRBD1 or TRBD2 (5 bases each). The germline V gene encodes CDR1 GTSNPN and CDR2 SVGIG (reference sequence). V dropped 2 bases and J dropped 5 bases, with 10 bases sitting between them. The CDR3 extends over 12 amino acids. The CDR3 nucleotides read TGTGCCTGGAGTAGGTGGGGGAACGAGCAGTACTTC. It translates to CAWSRWGNEQYF.

The genes are TRBV5-1 and TRBJ2-1, with 7 bases that match TRBD2. The CDR3 is 18 residues long. Germline trimming cut 0 bases from V and 4 bases from J; bases unmatched to any gene: 13. Germline V CDR1 and CDR2: SGHRS, YFSETQ. The CDR3, as DNA: TGCGCCAGCAGCTTGGGGCTAGCGGAAAATCCCCGGTACAATGAGCAGTTCTTC. Its protein is CASSLGLAENPRYNEQFF.

This clone is a singleton in its sample. The rearrangement uses TRBV5-5 and TRBJ2-5; D not certain. V was clipped by 4 bases and J by 5 bases, with 9 bases between them. The germline V gene encodes CDR1 SGHKS and CDR2 YYEKEE (reference sequence). The CDR3 loop spans 12 amino acids. The CDR3 DNA is TGTGCCAGCAGCCAACTGGCGGAGACCCAGTACTTC. Its translation is CASSQLAETQYF.

This clone was seen only once. The chain recombines TRBV7-2 with TRBJ1-2, with a weak D call TRBD1 (5 bases). CDR1 SGHTA and CDR2 FQGNSA come from the germline V gene. The CDR3 runs 11 residues. The germline V and J ends were trimmed by 3 bases and 8 bases, with 7 bases remaining between them. CDR3 in amino acids: CASSFRDGYTF. CDR3 DNA: TGTGCCAGCAGCTTCAGGGACGGCTACACCTTC.

The rearrangement uses TRBV29-1 and TRBJ1-1; D unclear. Germline assignment: CDR1 SQVTM and CDR2 ANQGSEA. This CDR3 is 12 amino acids long. Trimming removed 2 bases from V and 4 bases from J, with 8 bases in between. CDR3 DNA: TGCAGCGTTGAATGGGAAAGCACTGAAGCTTTCTTT. It specifies CSVEWESTEAFF.

CDR3 sequence reads: CASSLDGRGAQETQYF. In DNA, the CDR3 is TGTGCCAGCAGCTTAGATGGGCGGGGGGCCCAAGAGACCCAGTACTTC. The chain combines TRBV7-2 with TRBJ2-5; 8 nucleotides match TRBD2. Trimming took 1 base from V and 1 from J; bases not matched to a gene: 5. From germline, CDR1 is SGHTA and CDR2 FQGNSA. The CDR3 has 16 amino acids.

Only one count was recorded for this clone. V and J are TRBV28 and TRBJ2-1; TRBD2 might be the D (5 bases). Germline CDR1 MDHEN, CDR2 SYDVKM. Between the trimmed V and J ends, which lost 5 bases and 2 bases, there was a span of 10 bases. The CDR3 has 14 residues. The CDR3 sequence: CASSVDSPYNEQFF. The CDR3 DNA is TGTGCCAGCAGTGTGGACTCTCCCTACAATGAGCAGTTCTTC. The variable domain in full, with the rest retrieved from reference TRBV28 and TRBJ2-1, is DVKVTQSSRYLVKRTGEKVFLECVQDMDHENMFWYRQDPGLGLRLIYFSYDVKMKEKGDIPEGYSVSREKKERFSLILESASTNQTSMYLCASSVDSPYNEQFFGPGTRLTVL.